The 8 T cell receptor beta chains reported below all come from one sample, sequenced in a study of blood T cell repertoires in COVID-19. The repertoire was sequenced with immunoSEQ multiplex PCR; TCRdb's copy has only in-frame clones and lacks some. The repertoire consists of about 100,000 clones, with about nine tenths occurring once and the leading ten covering roughly 5%. The specimen sequenced was peripheral blood. The receptors were gathered from a man between 70 and 80 years old with acute or convalescent COVID-19.

In DNA form, the CDR3 reads TGTGCCAGCTCACCAAACAGGGGGAACACTGAAGCTTTCTTT. Translating gives CASSPNRGNTEAFF. The gene calls are TRBV18 and TRBJ1-1; 7 bases are a match to TRBD1. CDR3 length: 14 residues. The J segment lost 1 base and the V segment lost 2 bases, leaving 1 base of the junction unmatched. In germline, CDR1 is KGHSH, CDR2 LQKENI.

A remark on this clone: Other DNA sequences in the sample encode the same CDR3. The chain carries TRBV18 and TRBJ1-5; D is uncertain. This CDR3 contains 15 residues. CDR1 is KGHSH, CDR2 LQKENI, per germline. Trimming stripped 1 base from V and 0 bases from J, with 7 bases between. DNA of the CDR3: TGTGCCAGCTCACCACGGGCAGGTAGCAATCAGCCCCAGCATTTT. Amino acid sequence: CASSPRAGSNQPQHF.

The V and J genes are TRBV3-1 (or the pseudogene TRBV3-2) and TRBJ2-3; tentatively, D is TRBD1 (6 bases). Germline V gives CDR1 LGHDT, CDR2 YNNKEL (reference sequence). The CDR3 has 14 amino acids. The ends were cut back, 2 bases at V and 2 bases at J, with 8 bases in the middle. DNA for the CDR3: TGTGCCAGCAGCCAATTGGGGGCCACAGATACGCAGTATTTT. Translated, it gives CASSQLGATDTQYF.

The chain uses TRBV7-2 and TRBJ1-5; weak D call: TRBD1 (5 bases). The CDR3 spans 13 residues. V dropped 3 bases and J dropped 5 bases, with 8 bases sitting between them. The germline gives CDR1 SGHTA, CDR2 FQGNSA. The CDR3 region has the DNA TGTGCCAGCAGCTTCGGGGGGGATCAGCCCCAGCATTTT. Translating gives CASSFGGDQPQHF.

The chain employs TRBV9 and TRBJ2-3; 7 bases are a match to TRBD1. The germline gives CDR1 SGDLS, CDR2 YYNGEE. Unmatched junction bases numbered 5, after V lost 0 bases and J lost 1 base. The length of the CDR3 is 16 residues. The CDR3 reads CASSVAGQAGTDTQYF. CDR3 in DNA: TGTGCCAGCAGCGTAGCTGGACAGGCGGGCACAGATACGCAGTATTTT.

This chain uses TRBV7-2 with TRBJ1-2; D not resolved. Germline V gene lookup returns CDR1 SGHTA and CDR2 FQGNSA. The CDR3 sequence is 14 residues long. Trimming removed 0 bases from V and 7 bases from J, with 12 bases in between. The DNA of the CDR3 is TGTGCCAGCAGCTTAGCGGGCCTAATTAGTGGCTACACCTTC. Protein: CASSLAGLISGYTF.

The chain's CDR3 is CASSFGKTQYF. CDR3 bases: TGCGCCAGCAGCTTCGGGAAGACCCAGTACTTC. The V gene is TRBV5-1, the J gene TRBJ2-5, with TRBD2 as a possible D gene (5 bases). The CDR3 loop spans 11 amino acids. Germline V gene data show CDR1 as SGHRS and CDR2 as YFSETQ. Between the trimmed V and J ends, which lost 2 bases and 6 bases, there was a span of 5 bases. Complete variable domain (other parts from reference TRBV5-1 and TRBJ2-5): KAGVTQTPRYLIKTRGQQVTLSCSPISGHRSVSWYQQTPGQGLQFLFEYFSETQRNKGNFPGRFSGRQFSNSRSEMNVSTLELGDSALYLCASSFGKTQYFGPGTRLLVL.

This clone was seen only once. V usage is TRBV29-1 and J usage is TRBJ1-2, with TRBD1 matching over 12 bases. CDR1 and CDR2 (germline): SQVTM, ANQGSEA. Trimming cost V 5 bases and J 11 bases; bases outside gene matches: 6. This CDR3 has 12 amino acids. The CDR3 is CSVFGTGGAYTF. Here the CDR3 DNA reads TGCAGCGTTTTCGGGACAGGGGGCGCTTACACCTTC.